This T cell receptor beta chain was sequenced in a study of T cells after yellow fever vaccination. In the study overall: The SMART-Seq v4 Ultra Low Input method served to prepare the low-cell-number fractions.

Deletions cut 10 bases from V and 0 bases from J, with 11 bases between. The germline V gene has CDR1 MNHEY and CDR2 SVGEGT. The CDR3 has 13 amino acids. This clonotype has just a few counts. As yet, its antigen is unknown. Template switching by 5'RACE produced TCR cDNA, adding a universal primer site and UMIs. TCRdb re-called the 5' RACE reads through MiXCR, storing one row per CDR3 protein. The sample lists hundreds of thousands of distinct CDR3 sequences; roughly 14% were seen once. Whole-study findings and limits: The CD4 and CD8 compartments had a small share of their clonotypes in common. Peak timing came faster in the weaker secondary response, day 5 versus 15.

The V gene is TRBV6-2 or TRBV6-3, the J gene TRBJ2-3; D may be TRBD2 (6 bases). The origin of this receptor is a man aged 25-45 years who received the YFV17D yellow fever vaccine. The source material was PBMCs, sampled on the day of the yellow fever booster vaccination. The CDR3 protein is CAIGSLSTDTQYF. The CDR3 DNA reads TGTGCCATCGGGAGCCTCAGCACAGATACGCAGTATTTT.